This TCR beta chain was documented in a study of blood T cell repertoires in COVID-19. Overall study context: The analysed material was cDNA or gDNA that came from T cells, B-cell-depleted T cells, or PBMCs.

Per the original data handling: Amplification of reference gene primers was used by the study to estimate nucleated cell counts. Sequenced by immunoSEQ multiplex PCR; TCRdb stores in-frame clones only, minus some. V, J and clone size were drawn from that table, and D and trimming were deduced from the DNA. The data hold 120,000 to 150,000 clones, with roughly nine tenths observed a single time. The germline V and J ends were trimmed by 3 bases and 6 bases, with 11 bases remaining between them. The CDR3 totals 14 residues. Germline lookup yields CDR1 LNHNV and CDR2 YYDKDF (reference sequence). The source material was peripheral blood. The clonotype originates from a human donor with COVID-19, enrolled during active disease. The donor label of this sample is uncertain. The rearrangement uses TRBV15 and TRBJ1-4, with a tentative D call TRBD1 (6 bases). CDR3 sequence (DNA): TGTGCCACCAGCAGCCGGGACACTGATGAAAAACTGTTTTTT. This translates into CATSSRDTDEKLFF. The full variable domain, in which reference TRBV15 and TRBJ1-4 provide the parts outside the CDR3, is DAMVIQNPRYQVTQFGKPVTLSCSQTLNHNVMYWYQQKSSQAPKLLFHYYDKDFNNEADTPDNFQSRRPNTSFCFLDIRSPGLGDTAMYLCATSSRDTDEKLFFGSGTQLSVL.